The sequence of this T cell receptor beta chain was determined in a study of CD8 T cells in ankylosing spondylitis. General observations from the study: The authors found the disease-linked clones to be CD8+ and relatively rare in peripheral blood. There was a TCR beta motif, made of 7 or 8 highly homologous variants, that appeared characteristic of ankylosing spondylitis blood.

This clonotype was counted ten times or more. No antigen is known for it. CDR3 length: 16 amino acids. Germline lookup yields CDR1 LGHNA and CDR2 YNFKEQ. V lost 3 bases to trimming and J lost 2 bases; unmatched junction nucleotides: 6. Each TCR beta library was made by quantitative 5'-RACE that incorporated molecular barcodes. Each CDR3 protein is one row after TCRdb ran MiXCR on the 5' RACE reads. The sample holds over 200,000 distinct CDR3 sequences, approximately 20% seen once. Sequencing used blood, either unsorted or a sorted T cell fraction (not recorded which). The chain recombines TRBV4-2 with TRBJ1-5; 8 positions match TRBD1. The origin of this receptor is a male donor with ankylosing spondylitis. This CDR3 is CASSHGQGGGNQPQHF. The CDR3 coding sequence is TGTGCCAGCAGCCACGGACAGGGCGGGGGCAATCAGCCCCAGCATTTT.